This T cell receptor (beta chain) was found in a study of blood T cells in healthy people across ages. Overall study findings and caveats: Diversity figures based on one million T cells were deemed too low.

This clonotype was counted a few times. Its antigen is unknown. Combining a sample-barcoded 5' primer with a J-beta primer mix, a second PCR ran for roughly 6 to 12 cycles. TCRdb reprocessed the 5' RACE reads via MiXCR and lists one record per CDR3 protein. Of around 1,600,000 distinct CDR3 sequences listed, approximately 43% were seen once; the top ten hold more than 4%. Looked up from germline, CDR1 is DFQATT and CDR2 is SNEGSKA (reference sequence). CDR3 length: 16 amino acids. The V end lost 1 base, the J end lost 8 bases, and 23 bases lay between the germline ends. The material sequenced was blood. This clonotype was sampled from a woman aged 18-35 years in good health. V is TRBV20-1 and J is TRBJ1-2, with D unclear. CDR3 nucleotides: TGCAGTGCTAGAGGGAGGTCCGGGAGCTCGGGCTGGGGCTACACCTTC. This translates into CSARGRSGSSGWGYTF.